This TCR beta chain stems from a study of vaccination and CD4 T cells after COVID-19. Across the study: Each person enrolled got two BNT162b2 or mRNA-1273 vaccine doses.

CD4+ T cells that had been cultured provided DNA sequenced with the Oncomine TCR Beta short-read assay. TCRdb analysed the PCR reads with MiXCR anew, one entry per CDR3 protein. The sample carries about 24,000 distinct CDR3 sequences, approximately 28% recorded once. Time point here: late sampling 161 to 241 days after vaccination in a few convalescent patients. Treatment meaning: approximately nine-day PBMC culture with coronavirus spike peptide pools or control peptides (ViraFEST assay). Per-well cultures of approximately 2.1 million PBMCs received about 10 IU/ml IL-2 and around 10 ug/ml peptide pools. As concerns this clonotype: Antigen: not known.

V dropped 4 bases and J dropped 7 bases, with 5 bases sitting between them. The CDR3 is 12 residues long. Germline loops: CDR1 MNHNS, CDR2 SASEGT. This sequence originates from a human donor who had recovered from COVID-19. V gene TRBV6-1 combines with J gene TRBJ1-6, with unresolved D. The sample here was CD4+ T cells from blood, cultured in vitro, taken about 7 months after SARS-CoV-2 vaccination. CDR3 nucleotide sequence: TGTGCCAGCAGTGTCAGGAATTCACCCCTCCACTTT. Residues: CASSVRNSPLHF.